The clone carrying this T cell receptor (beta chain) was observed a few times. Participants reported their clinical history, and cohort assignment relied on those reports. The data are from a study of blood T cell repertoires in COVID-19. On the study more broadly: Acute-phase and convalescent COVID-19 samples originated in the United States, Italy and Spain. The analysed material was cDNA or gDNA that came from T cells, B-cell-depleted T cells, or PBMCs.

Per the germline V gene, CDR1 is SGDLS and CDR2 is YYNGEE. V lost 4 bases to trimming and J lost 7 bases, with 12 bases between them. The CDR3 has 14 amino acids. Authors' data handling: Quantification of nucleated cells was approximated via reference gene primer amplification. Using immunoSEQ multiplex PCR, the repertoire was profiled, and TCRdb retains in-frame clones only, with some absent. V and J calls plus clone size are reproduced from that table; the DNA served to infer D and trimming. The sample includes approximately 270,000 clones, over 80% of them seen just once. The TCR was taken from a woman aged 25 to 39 with acute COVID-19. This sequence joins TRBV9 and TRBJ1-6; D unclear. Sequences were obtained from PBMCs or T cells enriched from blood (not recorded which). The CDR3 sequence: CASSPRPGNSPLHF. CDR3 sequence (DNA): TGTGCCAGCAGCCCCCGCCCGGGAAATTCACCCCTCCACTTT.